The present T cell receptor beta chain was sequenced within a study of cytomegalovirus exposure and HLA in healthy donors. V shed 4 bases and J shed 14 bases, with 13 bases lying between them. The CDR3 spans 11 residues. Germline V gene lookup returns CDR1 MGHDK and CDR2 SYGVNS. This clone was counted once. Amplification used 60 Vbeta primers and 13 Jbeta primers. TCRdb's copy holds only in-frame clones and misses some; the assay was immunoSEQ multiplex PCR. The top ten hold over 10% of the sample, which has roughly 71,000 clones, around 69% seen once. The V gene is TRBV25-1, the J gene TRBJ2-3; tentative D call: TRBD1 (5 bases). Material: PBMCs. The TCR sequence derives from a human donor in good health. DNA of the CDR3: TGTGCCAGCAGTGGGCAGGGTAAACGGTATTTT. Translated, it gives CASSGQGKRYF.